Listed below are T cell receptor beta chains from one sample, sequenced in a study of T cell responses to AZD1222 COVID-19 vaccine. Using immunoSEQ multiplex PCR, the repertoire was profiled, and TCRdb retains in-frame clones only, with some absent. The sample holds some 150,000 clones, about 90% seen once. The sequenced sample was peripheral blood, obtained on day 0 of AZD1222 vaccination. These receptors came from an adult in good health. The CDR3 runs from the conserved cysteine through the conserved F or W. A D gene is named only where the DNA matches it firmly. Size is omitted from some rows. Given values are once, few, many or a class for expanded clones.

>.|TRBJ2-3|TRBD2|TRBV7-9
CASSLLSSGISDTQYF
TGTGCCAGCAGCTTATTGTCTAGCGGGATATCAGATACGCAGTATTTT
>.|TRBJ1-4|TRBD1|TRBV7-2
CASSLRQGGFGNEKLFF
TGTGCCAGCAGCTTAAGACAGGGCGGGTTCGGTAATGAAAAACTGTTTTTT
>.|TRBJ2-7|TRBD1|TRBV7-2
CASSLWGQRSEQYF
TGTGCCAGCAGCTTGTGGGGACAGAGGTCGGAGCAGTACTTC
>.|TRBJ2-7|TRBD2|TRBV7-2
CASSYTSGGYEQYF
TGTGCCAGCAGTTATACTAGCGGGGGCTACGAGCAGTACTTC
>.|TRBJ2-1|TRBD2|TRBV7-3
CASSSLTSARTSYNEQFF
TGTGCCAGCAGCTCCCTAACTAGCGCCCGTACTTCCTACAATGAGCAGTTCTTC
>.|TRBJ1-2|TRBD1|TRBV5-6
CASSPPVPGGGGGYTF
TGTGCCAGCAGCCCCCCAGTCCCAGGGGGAGGGGGTGGCTACACCTTC
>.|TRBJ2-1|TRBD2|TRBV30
CAWSLTSGRALSIRNEQFF
TGTGCCTGGAGCCTGACTAGCGGGAGGGCCTTAAGTATCCGTAATGAGCAGTTCTTC
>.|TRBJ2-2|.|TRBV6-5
CASSYPNTGELFF
TGTGCCAGCAGTTACCCTAACACCGGGGAGCTGTTTTTT
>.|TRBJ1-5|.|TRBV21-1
CATVYGQGPNFSNQPQHF
TGTGCCACCGTATACGGGCAGGGCCCGAATTTTAGCAATCAGCCCCAGCATTTT
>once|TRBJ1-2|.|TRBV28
CASSREGRLHGYTF
TGTGCCAGCAGTCGGGAAGGGCGCCTACATGGCTACACCTTC
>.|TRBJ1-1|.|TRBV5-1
CASSPAEGGLNTEAFF
TGCGCCAGCAGCCCTGCTGAAGGGGGGTTGAACACTGAAGCTTTCTTT
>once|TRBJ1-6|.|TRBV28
CASRTLGKPLHF
TGTGCCAGCAGGACCCTGGGGAAACCCCTCCACTTT
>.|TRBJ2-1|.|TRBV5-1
CASSLEWDSYNEQFF
TGCGCCAGCAGCTTGGAGTGGGACTCCTACAATGAGCAGTTCTTC
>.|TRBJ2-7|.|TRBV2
CASSEGARGEQYF
TGTGCCAGCAGTGAGGGGGCCCGTGGGGAGCAGTACTTC
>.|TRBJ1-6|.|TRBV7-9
CASSLGDSYNSPLHF
TGTGCCAGCAGCTTAGGTGACAGCTATAATTCACCCCTCCACTTT
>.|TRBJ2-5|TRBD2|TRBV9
CASSPGGGETQYF
TGTGCCAGCAGCCCCGGGGGGGGAGAGACCCAGTACTTC
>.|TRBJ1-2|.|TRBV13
CASSLAHRIGLYGYTF
TGTGCCAGCAGCTTAGCCCACCGGATTGGGTTATATGGCTACACCTTC
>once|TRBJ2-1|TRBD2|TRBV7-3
CASSLLWTSYNEQFF
TGTGCCAGCAGCTTACTTTGGACTAGCTACAATGAGCAGTTCTTC
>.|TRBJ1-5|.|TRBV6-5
CASSPLLRSNQPQHF
TGTGCCAGCAGTCCGTTATTACGTAGCAATCAGCCCCAGCATTTT
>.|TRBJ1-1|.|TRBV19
CATKLREGVGTEAFF
TGTGCCACGAAACTTCGGGAGGGGGTCGGCACTGAAGCTTTCTTT
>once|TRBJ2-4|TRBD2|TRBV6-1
CASSDGGAKNIQYF
TGTGCCAGCAGTGACGGGGGGGCCAAAAACATTCAGTACTTC
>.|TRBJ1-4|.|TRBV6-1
CASSEVPANEKLFF
TGTGCCAGCAGTGAAGTCCCAGCTAATGAAAAACTGTTTTTT
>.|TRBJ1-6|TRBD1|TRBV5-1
CASSPQGASYNSPLHF
TGCGCCAGCAGCCCACAGGGGGCCTCCTATAATTCACCCCTCCACTTT
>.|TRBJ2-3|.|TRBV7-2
CASSRRFGTSTDTQYF
TGTGCCAGCAGCCGGCGGTTCGGGACGAGCACAGATACGCAGTATTTT
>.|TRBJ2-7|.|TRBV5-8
CASRTESYSYEQYF
TGTGCCAGCAGGACGGAGTCTTACTCCTACGAGCAGTACTTC
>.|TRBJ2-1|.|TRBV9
CASSYSLGSSYNEQFF
TGTGCCAGCAGCTACTCTTTAGGGAGCTCCTACAATGAGCAGTTCTTC
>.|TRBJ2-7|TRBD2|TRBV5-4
CASSVWGLAGYEQYF
TGTGCCAGCAGCGTCTGGGGACTAGCGGGGTACGAGCAGTACTTC
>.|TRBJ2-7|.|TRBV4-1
CASSQGQASLSYEQYF
TGCGCCAGCAGCCAAGGACAAGCCTCCCTCTCCTACGAGCAGTACTTC
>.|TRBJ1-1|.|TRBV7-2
CASSFAFDTEAFF
TGTGCCAGCAGCTTTGCGTTCGACACTGAAGCTTTCTTT
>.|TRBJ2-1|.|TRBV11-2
CASSRTDIYNEQFF
TGTGCCAGCAGCCGAACGGACATTTACAATGAGCAGTTCTTC
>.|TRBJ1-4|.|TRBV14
CASSPLGIANEKLFF
TGTGCCAGCAGCCCGCTGGGGATAGCGAATGAAAAACTGTTTTTT
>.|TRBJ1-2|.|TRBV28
CASSLSSGLAGGYTF
TGTGCCAGCAGTTTATCATCCGGGCTTGCCGGGGGCTACACCTTC
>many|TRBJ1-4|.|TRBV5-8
CASSFNEKLFF
TGTGCCAGCAGCTTTAATGAAAAACTGTTTTTT
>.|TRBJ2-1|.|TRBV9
CASSGIDYEQFF
TGTGCCAGCAGCGGAATAGACTATGAGCAGTTCTTC
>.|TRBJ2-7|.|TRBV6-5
CASSYSQGPSYEQYF
TGTGCCAGCAGTTACTCGCAGGGGCCATCCTACGAGCAGTACTTC
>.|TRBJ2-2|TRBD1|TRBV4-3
CASSQSPGGAANGELFF
TGCGCCAGCAGCCAATCTCCAGGGGGCGCGGCAAACGGGGAGCTGTTTTTT
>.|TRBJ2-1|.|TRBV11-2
CASSSALDPINEQFF
TGTGCCAGCAGCTCTGCACTAGATCCGATCAATGAGCAGTTCTTC
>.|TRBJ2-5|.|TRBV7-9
CASSILGAETQYF
TGTGCCAGCAGCATTCTAGGGGCGGAGACCCAGTACTTC
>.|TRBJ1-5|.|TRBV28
CASRRYSDQPQHF
TGTGCCAGCAGGCGGTACAGCGATCAGCCCCAGCATTTT
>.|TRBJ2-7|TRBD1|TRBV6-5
CASSYYSRGQHEQYF
TGTGCCAGCAGTTACTACAGCAGGGGGCAGCACGAGCAGTACTTC
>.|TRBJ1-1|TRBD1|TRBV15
CATSPQGVVGEAFF
TGTGCCACCAGCCCGCAGGGGGTAGTCGGTGAAGCTTTCTTT
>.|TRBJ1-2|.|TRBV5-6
CASSLGRGGYGYTF
TGTGCCAGCAGCCTTGGACGGGGTGGCTATGGCTACACCTTC
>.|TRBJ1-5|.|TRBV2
CASSDVNRALQPQHF
TGTGCCAGCAGTGATGTGAACAGAGCACTCCAGCCCCAGCATTTT
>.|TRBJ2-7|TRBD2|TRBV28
CASRRGLAYEQYF
TGTGCCAGCAGACGCGGACTAGCGTACGAGCAGTACTTC
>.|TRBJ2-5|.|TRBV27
CASSLSADPETQYF
TGTGCCAGCAGTTTATCGGCGGATCCAGAGACCCAGTACTTC
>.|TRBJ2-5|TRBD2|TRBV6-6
CASSFRLAGETQYF
TGTGCCAGCAGTTTTAGACTAGCAGGAGAGACCCAGTACTTC
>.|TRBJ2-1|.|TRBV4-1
CASSQVGGNYNEQFF
TGCGCCAGCAGCCAAGTCGGCGGGAACTACAATGAGCAGTTCTTC
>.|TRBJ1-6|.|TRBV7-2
CASSPDPSGSYNSPLHF
TGTGCCAGCAGCCCGGACCCCTCGGGCTCCTATAATTCACCCCTCCACTTT
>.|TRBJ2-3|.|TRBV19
CASTPLWSSGGPFTDTQYF
TGTGCCAGTACCCCCTTATGGAGTAGCGGAGGCCCCTTCACAGATACGCAGTATTTT
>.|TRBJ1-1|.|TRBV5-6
CASSLGTGEAFF
TGTGCCAGCAGCTTGGGGACGGGGGAAGCTTTCTTT